This T cell receptor (beta chain) was obtained from a study of T-cell reconstitution after alpha-beta-depleted transplantation in children. The CDR3 sequence is 14 residues long. V was clipped by 6 bases and J by 4 bases, with 13 bases between them. Per germline, CDR1 SQVTM and CDR2 ANQGSEA. Study-level findings and limits: Hyperexpanded clones declined; after one year, newly produced T cells mostly supplied diversity. Several hundred expanded graft clones reportedly gave rise to the alpha-beta T cells present about two months after transplant. Some patients showed high day-60 TCRbeta diversity, which derived from surviving recipient T cells and thymic progenitors.

TCRbeta library construction was performed incorporating unique molecular identifiers. A single record per CDR3 protein comes from TCRdb applying MiXCR to the PCR reads. Counted here are fewer than 750,000 distinct CDR3 sequences, about 21% occurring once; the ten biggest clones make up 12% to 15%. The sample holds many counts of this clonotype. Its target is not known. The sample was PBMCs, mostly from graft donor cells, taken 360 days after TCRalphabeta/CD19-depleted stem cell transplant. The clonotype comes from a boy in the first two years of life who had a stem cell transplant for acute myeloid leukemia, so the T cells may come from the graft donor. The chain employs TRBV29-1 and TRBJ2-6; no definite D call. The CDR3 DNA follows: TGCAGCGTGGCCCCGCGCGGAGGGGCCAACGTCCTGACTTTC. Protein sequence: CSVAPRGGANVLTF.